The 4 T cell receptor beta chains given below trace back to one sample, sequenced in a study of blood T cell repertoires in COVID-19. Clones were read by immunoSEQ multiplex PCR, and TCRdb kept only the in-frame ones, dropping some. The sample records about 150,000 clones, around 89% being singletons. Sequencing was done on a sample of peripheral blood. The receptor source for this set is a human donor with COVID-19, enrolled during active disease. The donor label of this sample is uncertain.

V and J are TRBV5-4 and TRBJ1-1; TRBD1 matches at 9 bases. The germline V gene encodes CDR1 SGHNT and CDR2 YYREEE (reference sequence). This CDR3 is built from 15 residues. V was clipped by 4 bases and J by 4 bases; unmatched bases: 8. The CDR3 reads CASSKDRGLSTEAFF. DNA for the CDR3: TGTGCCAGCAGCAAGGACAGGGGCTTAAGCACTGAAGCTTTCTTT.

The chain links TRBV11-2 to TRBJ2-5; 9 nucleotides line up with TRBD1. Trimming removed 6 bases from V and 5 bases from J; junction bases left unmatched: 13. The CDR3 is 16 amino acids. CDR1 and CDR2 from the germline V gene are SGHAT and FQNNGV. CDR3 protein: CASSSSGTGSRETQYF. In DNA form, the CDR3 reads TGTGCCAGCAGTTCTTCCGGGACAGGGAGCCGGGAGACCCAGTACTTC. Variable domain in full (rest from reference TRBV11-2 and TRBJ2-5): EAGVAQSPRYKIIEKRQSVAFWCNPISGHATLYWYQQILGQGPKLLIQFQNNGVVDDSQLPKDRFSAERLKGVDSTLKIQPAKLEDSAVYLCASSSSGTGSRETQYFGPGTRLLVL.

The J gene is TRBJ2-2, the V gene TRBV7-2; 10 nucleotides align to TRBD2. CDR3 length: 15 amino acids. J gave up 2 bases and V 6 bases, and 3 bases lay outside the gene matches. Germline CDR1 SGHTA, CDR2 FQGNSA. The chain's CDR3 is CASRAGGVNTGELFF. The CDR3 nucleotides are TGTGCCAGCAGAGCGGGGGGGGTTAACACCGGGGAGCTGTTTTTT. Drawing the rest from reference TRBV7-2 and TRBJ2-2, the complete variable domain is GAGVSQSPSNKVTEKGKDVELRCDPISGHTALYWYRQSLGQGLEFLIYFQGNSAPDKSGLPSDRFSAERTGGSVSTLTIQRTQQEDSAVYLCASRAGGVNTGELFFGEGSRLTVL.

The J gene is TRBJ1-3, the V gene TRBV7-9; D is undetermined. Trimming cost V 5 bases and J 0 bases, with 14 bases left between them. CDR3 size: 16 residues. Germline V gene data show CDR1 as SEHNR and CDR2 as FQNEAQ (reference sequence). In DNA, the CDR3 is TGTGCCAGCAGCCCCGGGGAGGGCCTCTCTGGAAACACCATATATTTT. Its translation is CASSPGEGLSGNTIYF.